The rows below give T cell receptor beta chains drawn from one sample of a study of metastatic and nonmetastatic thyroid tumors. TCRdb re-called the PCR reads through MiXCR. The sample has 15,000 to 20,000 clones, about 26% seen once; the top ten hold about 16%. The sample consisted of adjacent normal tissue. The receptors derive from a female donor with papillary thyroid cancer or a benign thyroid nodule (not recorded which). Some clones in this sample may be carry-over from other donors' samples. Each CDR3 is given with its conserved first and last residue. A D gene is named only where the DNA matches it firmly. Expanded clones get a size class; other rows say once, few or many, or leave the size out.

TRBJ2-1,TRBV12-3/TRBV12-4,NA,NA,TGTGCCAGCAGCTATAAGGGCAATGAGCAGTTCTTC,CASSYKGNEQFF
TRBJ2-2,TRBV11-3,NA,NA,TGTGCCAGCAGCTTAGAGGAGCGGACCGGGGAGCTGTTTTTT,CASSLEERTGELFF
TRBJ1-2,TRBV24-1,NA,NA,TGTGCCACCAGTGATAGGGCGAACTATGGCTACACCTTC,CATSDRANYGYTF
TRBJ1-1,TRBV3-1,once,NA,TGTGCCAGCAGCCAAGGTGGAAGGGGCACTGAAGCTTTCTTT,CASSQGGRGTEAFF
TRBJ2-1,TRBV20-1,NA,TRBD2,TGCAGTGCTAGTCTGGCGGGAGTGCTGTCCTACAATGAGCAGTTCTTC,CSASLAGVLSYNEQFF
TRBJ2-7,TRBV6-1,few,NA,TGTGCCAGCAGTGAAAGGAGGGGTGAGCAGTACTTC,CASSERRGEQYF
TRBJ2-3,TRBV12-3/TRBV12-4,NA,NA,TGTGCCAGCAGTTTTGCAGGGTCGTCGGATACGCAGTATTTT,CASSFAGSSDTQYF
TRBJ2-7,TRBV20-1,few,NA,TGCAGTGCTAGAGATGCTGGGGGAATTAGGCCGTACTTC,CSARDAGGIRPYF
TRBJ2-1,TRBV28,many,NA,TGTGCCAGCAGTCAGCCCAGCGCCTCCGCTGATGAGCAGTTCTTC,CASSQPSASADEQFF
TRBJ1-2,TRBV7-8,few,NA,TGTGCCAGCAGCTTAGGCGGCTATGGCTACACCTTC,CASSLGGYGYTF
TRBJ1-1,TRBV27,NA,NA,TGTGCCAGCACAGTAAGGAGAGGCGGAACTGAAGCTTTCTTT,CASTVRRGGTEAFF
TRBJ1-6,TRBV5-1,once,NA,TGCGCCAGCAGCTTGGAGGGATTCAATTCACCCCTCCACTTT,CASSLEGFNSPLHF
TRBJ2-7,TRBV12-3/TRBV12-4,NA,NA,TGTGCCAGCAGCCCACATTACGAGCAGTACTTC,CASSPHYEQYF
TRBJ1-1,TRBV27,NA,NA,TGTGCCAGCAGCCTCGCAGGTTGGCGGACGGGGACTGAAGCTTTCTTT,CASSLAGWRTGTEAFF
TRBJ2-2,TRBV10-1,medium-sized,TRBD2,TGCGCCAGCAGTAAGCGGGAGGGACGCACCGGGGAGCTGTTTTTT,CASSKREGRTGELFF
TRBJ1-4,TRBV4-2,few,NA,TGTGCCAGCAGCCAGACCACGACGTCACAACTGTTTTTT,CASSQTTTSQLFF
TRBJ1-1,TRBV6-2/TRBV6-3,few,TRBD1,TGTGCCAGCAGTTTATTACAGGGGGCGACTGAAGCTTTCTTT,CASSLLQGATEAFF
TRBJ2-7,TRBV12-3/TRBV12-4,few,TRBD1,TGTGCCAGCAGTTACAGGGGACGGGAATACGAGCAGTACTTC,CASSYRGREYEQYF
TRBJ1-2,TRBV30,NA,TRBD1,TGTGTCTGGACTGGACAGGGGGCGATTCGGTTCTATGGCTACACCTTC,CVWTGQGAIRFYGYTF
TRBJ2-7,TRBV30,many,TRBD2,TGTGCCTGGAGTGCAAGCGGGAGTTACGAGCAGTACTTC,CAWSASGSYEQYF
TRBJ2-7,TRBV6-1,many,TRBD1,TGTGCCAGCCCAGGGCGAGGGGGCCTCGGCGAGCAGTACTTC,CASPGRGGLGEQYF
TRBJ2-7,TRBV15,NA,NA,TGTGCCACCAGCAGAGATCCCAGGGCCACCTACGAGCAGTACTTC,CATSRDPRATYEQYF
TRBJ1-2,TRBV20-1,few,NA,TGCAGTGCTGAGCACGGGGGGCATGGCTACACCTTC,CSAEHGGHGYTF
TRBJ2-3,TRBV6-1,NA,NA,TGTGCCAGCAAGGAATGGGGATGGGGATACGCGGCGCAGTATTTT,CASKEWGWGYAAQYF
TRBJ2-2,TRBV7-8,medium-sized,NA,TGTGCCAGCAGCTCCCCGGTTTCGTTTAGGCCCGGGGAGCTGTTTTTT,CASSSPVSFRPGELFF
TRBJ1-6,TRBV5-1,once,TRBD1,TGCGCCAGCAGCACCCGACAGGGAGGCTTCGCGTCACCCCTCCACTTT,CASSTRQGGFASPLHF
TRBJ1-3,TRBV6-5,NA,NA,TGTGCCAGCAGTTACTCCCGAGGGGCCATATATTTT,CASSYSRGAIYF
TRBJ2-7,TRBV6-1,NA,NA,TGTGCCAGCAGTGAAATGGGGTACGAGCAGTACTTC,CASSEMGYEQYF
TRBJ1-3,TRBV18,many,NA,TGTGCCAGCTCAGCGGGGACGGCCCAGGGAAACACCATATATTTT,CASSAGTAQGNTIYF
TRBJ1-1,TRBV12-5,few,NA,TGTGCTAGTGCCCTCGACAGCGCCGCGAACACTGAAGCTTTCTTT,CASALDSAANTEAFF
TRBJ1-5,TRBV6-2/TRBV6-3,NA,TRBD1,TGTGCCAGCAGCAGCGACAGGGGTCAGCCCCAGCATTTT,CASSSDRGQPQHF
TRBJ2-1,TRBV7-9,NA,NA,TGTGCCAGCAGCTTCCCGGTAGGAGGTGAGCAGTTCTTC,CASSFPVGGEQFF
TRBJ2-7,TRBV10-1,few,NA,TGCGCCAGCAGTGAGTCGTCTTCGTGGAGGGGCGACGAGCAGTACTTC,CASSESSSWRGDEQYF
TRBJ2-7,TRBV12-3/TRBV12-4,medium-sized,TRBD1,TGTGCCAGCGCGACAGGGGGCGCCGACGAGCAGTACTTC,CASATGGADEQYF
TRBJ2-7,TRBV28,NA,TRBD2,TGTGCCAGCAGTTTATCCGGGACTACCTACGAGCAGTACTTC,CASSLSGTTYEQYF
TRBJ2-7,TRBV6-1,few,NA,TGTGTCAGCAGTACAGGCAGAGCCTACGAGCAGTACTTC,CVSSTGRAYEQYF
TRBJ2-1,TRBV15,medium-sized,NA,TGTGCCACCAGCATGGGGCGACTCAATGAGCAGTTCTTC,CATSMGRLNEQFF
TRBJ2-2,TRBV15,medium-sized,TRBD1,TGTGCCACCAGCAGGGCACCGGGACAGGCGAACACCGGGGAGCTGTTTTTT,CATSRAPGQANTGELFF
TRBJ2-3,TRBV12-3/TRBV12-4,NA,NA,TGTGCCAGCCGAGGAACCGACAGTGAGTCCACAGATACGCAGTATTTT,CASRGTDSESTDTQYF
TRBJ2-7,TRBV20-1,few,TRBD2,TGCAGTGCACATACCGGGACTAGCGTCTACGAGCAGTACTTC,CSAHTGTSVYEQYF
TRBJ2-1,TRBV18,NA,NA,TGTGCCAGCTCACCCGAAACTGGCGCAATCGAGCAGTTCTTC,CASSPETGAIEQFF
TRBJ1-5,TRBV6-5,few,NA,TGTGCCAGCAGTTACTCAAGGGGCGATCAGCCCCAGCATTTT,CASSYSRGDQPQHF
TRBJ1-2,TRBV20-1,NA,NA,TGCAGTGCTCAGACAGGCTCTGGGTATGGCTACACCTTC,CSAQTGSGYGYTF
TRBJ2-2,TRBV6-1,many,TRBD1,TGTGCCAGCAGTGAGGGACAGGGCAACACCGGGGAGCTGTTTTTT,CASSEGQGNTGELFF
TRBJ2-1,TRBV7-2,many,TRBD2,TGTGCCAGCAGCTTCGGTAGCGGGGGGTCGAATGAGCAGTTCTTC,CASSFGSGGSNEQFF
TRBJ2-4,TRBV6-2/TRBV6-3,NA,NA,TGTGCCAGCAGTTTAGTAGCCAAAAACATTCAGTACTTC,CASSLVAKNIQYF
TRBJ2-2,TRBV20-1,NA,NA,TGCAGTGCCTTAGCGAACACCGGGGAGCTGTTTTTT,CSALANTGELFF
TRBJ2-5,TRBV2,NA,NA,TGTGCCAGCAGTGAACCCGGAGAAGGGGGGACCCAGTACTTC,CASSEPGEGGTQYF
TRBJ2-3,TRBV7-3,NA,TRBD1,TGTGCCAGCAGCCGACAGGGGTTGGAGACAGATACGCAGTATTTT,CASSRQGLETDTQYF
TRBJ2-7,TRBV20-1,few,TRBD2,TGCAGTGCTAGAGATCCGTCGGGAGGCCCCTACGAGCAGTACTTC,CSARDPSGGPYEQYF
TRBJ1-1,TRBV11-2,NA,NA,TGTGCCAGCAGCTTAGGCGTGGGAGACTACAGGCGGACTGAAGCTTTCTTT,CASSLGVGDYRRTEAFF
TRBJ2-1,TRBV7-3,few,TRBD2,TGTGCCAGCAGGGAAACGGGACTAGCGCTAAATGAGCAGTTCTTC,CASRETGLALNEQFF